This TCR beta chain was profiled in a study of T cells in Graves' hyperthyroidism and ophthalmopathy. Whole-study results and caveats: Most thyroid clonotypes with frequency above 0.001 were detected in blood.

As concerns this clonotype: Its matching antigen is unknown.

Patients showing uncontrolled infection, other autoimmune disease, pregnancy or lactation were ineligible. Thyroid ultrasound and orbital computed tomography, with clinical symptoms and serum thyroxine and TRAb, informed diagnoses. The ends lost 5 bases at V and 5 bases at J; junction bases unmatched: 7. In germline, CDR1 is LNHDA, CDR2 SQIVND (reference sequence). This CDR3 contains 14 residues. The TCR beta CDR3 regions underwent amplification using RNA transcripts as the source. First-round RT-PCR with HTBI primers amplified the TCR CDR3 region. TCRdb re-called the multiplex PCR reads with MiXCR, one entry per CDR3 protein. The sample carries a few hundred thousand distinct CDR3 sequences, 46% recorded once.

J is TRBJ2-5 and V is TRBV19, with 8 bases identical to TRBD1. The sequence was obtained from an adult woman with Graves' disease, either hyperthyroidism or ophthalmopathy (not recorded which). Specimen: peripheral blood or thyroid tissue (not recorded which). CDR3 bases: TGTGCCAGTAGTTCGCGGACAGGGACGGAGACCCAGTACTTC. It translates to CASSSRTGTETQYF.